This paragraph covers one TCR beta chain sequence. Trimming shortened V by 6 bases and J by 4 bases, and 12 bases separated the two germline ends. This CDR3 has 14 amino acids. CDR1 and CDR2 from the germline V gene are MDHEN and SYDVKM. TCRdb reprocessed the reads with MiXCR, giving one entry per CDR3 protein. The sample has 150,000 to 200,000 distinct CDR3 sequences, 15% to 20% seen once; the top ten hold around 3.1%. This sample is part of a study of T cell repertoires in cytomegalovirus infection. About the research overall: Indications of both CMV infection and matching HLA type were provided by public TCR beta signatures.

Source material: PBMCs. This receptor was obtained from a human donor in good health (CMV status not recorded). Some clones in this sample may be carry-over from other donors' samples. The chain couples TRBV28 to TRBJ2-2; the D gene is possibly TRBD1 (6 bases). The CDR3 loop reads CASSRTGITGELFF. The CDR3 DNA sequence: TGTGCCAGCAGCCGAACAGGGATCACCGGGGAGCTGTTTTTT.